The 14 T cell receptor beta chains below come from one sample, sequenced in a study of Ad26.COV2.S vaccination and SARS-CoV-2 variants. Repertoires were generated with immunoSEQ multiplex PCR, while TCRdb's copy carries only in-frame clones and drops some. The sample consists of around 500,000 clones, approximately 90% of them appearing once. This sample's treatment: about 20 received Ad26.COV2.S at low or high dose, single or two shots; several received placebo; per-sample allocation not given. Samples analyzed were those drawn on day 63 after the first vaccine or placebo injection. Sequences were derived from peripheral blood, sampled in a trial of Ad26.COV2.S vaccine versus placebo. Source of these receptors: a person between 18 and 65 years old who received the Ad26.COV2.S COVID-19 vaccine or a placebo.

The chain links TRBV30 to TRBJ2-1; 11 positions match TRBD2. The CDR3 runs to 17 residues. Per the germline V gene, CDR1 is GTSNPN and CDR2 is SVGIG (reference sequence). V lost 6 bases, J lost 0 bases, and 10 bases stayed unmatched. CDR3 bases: TGTGCCTGTACCGGGACTAGCGGAAAACTCTCCTACAATGAGCAGTTCTTC. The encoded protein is CACTGTSGKLSYNEQFF.

CDR3 bases: TGTGCCAGCAGTTTGCAGGACAGAACCTACGAGCAGTACTTC. It yields the protein CASSLQDRTYEQYF. The rearrangement joins TRBV6-5 to TRBJ2-7; D might be TRBD1 (6 bases). This CDR3 is 14 amino acids long. Germline CDR1 reads MNHEY; CDR2 reads SVGAGI. V lost 4 bases, J lost 2 bases, and 12 bases lay in between.

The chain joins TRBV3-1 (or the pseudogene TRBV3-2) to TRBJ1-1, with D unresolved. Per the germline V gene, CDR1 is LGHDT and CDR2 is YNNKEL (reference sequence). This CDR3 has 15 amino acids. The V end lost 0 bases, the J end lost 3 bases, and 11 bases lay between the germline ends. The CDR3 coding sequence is TGTGCCAGCAGCCAAGAGGGTCTGGGTGACACTGAAGCTTTCTTT. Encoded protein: CASSQEGLGDTEAFF.

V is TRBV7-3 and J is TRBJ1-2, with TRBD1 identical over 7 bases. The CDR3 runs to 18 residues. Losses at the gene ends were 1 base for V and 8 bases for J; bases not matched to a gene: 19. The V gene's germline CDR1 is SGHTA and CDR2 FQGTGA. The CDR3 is CASSLIGGTARLQVGYTF. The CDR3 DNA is TGTGCCAGCAGCTTAATTGGGGGGACAGCTCGTTTACAGGTCGGCTACACCTTC. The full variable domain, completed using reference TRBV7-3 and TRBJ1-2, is GAGVSQTPSNKVTEKGKYVELRCDPISGHTALYWYRQSLGQGPEFLIYFQGTGAADDSGLPNDRFFAVRPEGSVSTLKIQRTERGDSAVYLCASSLIGGTARLQVGYTFGSGTRLTVV.

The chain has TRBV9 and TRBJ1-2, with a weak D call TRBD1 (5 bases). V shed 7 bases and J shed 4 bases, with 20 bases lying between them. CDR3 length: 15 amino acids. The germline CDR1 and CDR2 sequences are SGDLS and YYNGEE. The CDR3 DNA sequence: TGTGCCAGCTTTAGCCGGGACCCAGCATCCTATGGCTACACCTTC. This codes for CASFSRDPASYGYTF.

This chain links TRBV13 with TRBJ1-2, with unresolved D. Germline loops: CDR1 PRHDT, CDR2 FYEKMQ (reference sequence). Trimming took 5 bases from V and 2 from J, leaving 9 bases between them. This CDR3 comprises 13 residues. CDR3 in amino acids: CASSHYTNYGYTF. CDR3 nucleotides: TGTGCCAGCAGCCACTACACCAACTATGGCTACACCTTC.

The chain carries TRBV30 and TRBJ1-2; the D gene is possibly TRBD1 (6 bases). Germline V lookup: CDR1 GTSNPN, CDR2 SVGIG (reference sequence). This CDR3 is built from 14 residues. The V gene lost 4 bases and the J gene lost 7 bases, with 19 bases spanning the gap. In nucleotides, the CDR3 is TGTGCCTGGAACCTAGGGGGGCAGAGGGTTGGCTACACCTTC. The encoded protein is CAWNLGGQRVGYTF.

The CDR3 nucleotides are TGTGCCAGCTCACCAACTATTCTACAGGGCAGTGATCAGCCCCAGCATTTT. Residues: CASSPTILQGSDQPQHF. V and J are TRBV18 and TRBJ1-5; D possibly corresponds to TRBD1 (6 bases). This CDR3 region has 17 residues. V was cut by 2 bases and J by 5 bases, with 19 bases left in between. Looked up from germline, CDR1 is KGHSH and CDR2 is LQKENI.

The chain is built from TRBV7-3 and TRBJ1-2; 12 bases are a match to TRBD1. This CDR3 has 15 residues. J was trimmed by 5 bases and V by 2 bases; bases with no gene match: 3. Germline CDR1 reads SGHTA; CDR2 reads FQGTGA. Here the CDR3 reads CASSLSGQGAYGYTF. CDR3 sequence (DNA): TGTGCCAGCAGCTTATCGGGACAGGGGGCTTATGGCTACACCTTC.

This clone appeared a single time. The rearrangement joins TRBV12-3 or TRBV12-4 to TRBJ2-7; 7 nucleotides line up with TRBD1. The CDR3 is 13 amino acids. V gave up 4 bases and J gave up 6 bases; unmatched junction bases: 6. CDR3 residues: CASSSDRVGEQYF. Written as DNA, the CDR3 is TGTGCCAGCAGTTCCGACAGGGTCGGCGAGCAGTACTTC.

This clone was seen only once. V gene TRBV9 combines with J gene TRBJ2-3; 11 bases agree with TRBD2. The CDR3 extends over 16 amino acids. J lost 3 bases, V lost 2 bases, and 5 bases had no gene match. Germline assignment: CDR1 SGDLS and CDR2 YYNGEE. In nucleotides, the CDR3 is TGTGCCAGCAGCGTCCCGACTAGCGGGATGACAGATACGCAGTATTTT. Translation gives CASSVPTSGMTDTQYF.

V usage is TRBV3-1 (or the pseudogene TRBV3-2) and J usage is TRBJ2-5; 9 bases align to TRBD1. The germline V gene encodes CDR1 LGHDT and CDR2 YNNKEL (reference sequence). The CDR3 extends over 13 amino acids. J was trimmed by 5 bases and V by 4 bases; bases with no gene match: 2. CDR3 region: CASSRDRGETQYF. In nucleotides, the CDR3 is TGTGCCAGCAGCCGAGACAGGGGGGAGACCCAGTACTTC.

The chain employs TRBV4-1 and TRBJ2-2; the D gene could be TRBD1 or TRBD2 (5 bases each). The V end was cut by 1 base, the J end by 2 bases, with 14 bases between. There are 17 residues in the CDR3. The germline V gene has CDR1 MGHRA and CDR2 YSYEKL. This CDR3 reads CASSQGPQGPNTGELFF. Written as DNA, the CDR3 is TGCGCCAGCAGCCAAGGACCCCAGGGACCCAACACCGGGGAGCTGTTTTTT.

CDR3 nucleotide sequence: TGCGCCAGCAGCCAAGAATACAATCAGCCCCAGCATTTT. Translating it yields CASSQEYNQPQHF. This chain links TRBV4-3 with TRBJ1-5; no clear D gene. The germline V gene has CDR1 LGHNA and CDR2 YSLEER. CDR3 length: 13 residues. Trimming took 0 bases from V and 3 from J, leaving 3 bases between them.